Described below is a single T cell receptor (beta chain) sequence and its context. Its antigen target is currently unknown. The conserved final phenylalanine or tryptophan is absent from the CDR3, which likely points to a read error. The cohort comprised some 680 healthy bone marrow donors. Cohort members were all nominally healthy when sampled, although unrecorded immune exposures were likely present. The donor was CMV seropositive and belonged to the group of around 300 seropositive cohort members. A peripheral blood sample was provided by each donor, and peripheral blood mononuclear cells were used for TCR beta sequencing. Genomic DNA extraction from the blood cell samples was performed with the Qiagen DNeasy Blood Extraction Kit. V is cut by 8 bases and J by 1 base, and the space between the germline ends is 11 bases. The germline V gene yields MNHEY for CDR1 and SVGAGI for CDR2. A total of 13 residues make up the CDR3, ends included. Only the CDR3 part of the read is kept: 39 bases, read in frame from the first base.

The data are from a study of cytomegalovirus exposure and HLA in healthy donors (dated by TCRdb to 2016 to 2017). At the level of the whole study: An earlier analysis of roughly 570 of the donors reported over 250 Gb of sequence data and 90 million to 120 million unique TCR beta sequences obtained from 180 million or so T cells. The study aimed to test whether signatures of past pathogen exposure could be identified by cataloging public T cell receptors. Donor age, sex, ethnicity and CMV serostatus were compiled together with the repertoire data. The genetic ancestry cluster associated with self-reported Caucasian donors included around four fifths of the 398 genotyped donors. A later analysis re-analyzed previously published TCR beta repertoires from roughly 630 donors and added high-resolution HLA genotyping to study TCR occurrence patterns. The study used immunosequencing to profile the T cell repertoires of approximately 630 subjects and linked those repertoires to cytomegalovirus serostatus. The number of typed donors differed by locus: 629-630 for A, B, C, DRB1 and DQB1; 500 to 550 for DQA1; 606 for DPA1; and about 450 for DPB1. Along with the roughly 670-subject first cohort, a separate validation cohort of 120 different subjects was used. In a later genetic analysis, genome-wide SNP genotypes for 398 of the 666 donors were used, and that subset was treated as a discovery cohort. To predict cytomegalovirus infection status, the study combined high-throughput TCR immunosequencing, statistical association of individual TCRs with disease status, and machine learning. In an earlier analysis of 587 of the donors, high-throughput TCR beta sequencing was used to judge whether each TCR beta V gene segment behaved as functional or pseudogenic. Among some 410 genotyped donors of the cohort, an average of approximately 230,000 unique TCR beta nucleotide sequences were sequenced per donor, roughly 20% of them non-productive. Every repertoire in the discovery cohort had been generated on one and the same sequencing platform. About five DR-DQ haplotypes were treated as single units for association and clustering because of strong linkage in the cohort. Approximately 330 gigabases of sequencing data and around 85 million unique TCR sequences made up an early release that covered around 640 HLA-typed donors. Class I and class II HLA loci were covered by the typing at four-digit resolution. The later analysis used no new phenotypic data to find candidate immune exposures, relying instead on TCR beta sequences and their occurrence across donors.

Broad study findings and their caveats: Several of the top co-occurrence clusters appeared to be linked to parvovirus B19, influenza, CMV and Epstein-Barr virus, according to a later analysis. The study gave a list of more than 150 TCR beta chains associated with cytomegalovirus. At a false discovery rate of 0.05, a later analysis linked approximately 18,000 TCR beta sequences to specific HLA alleles. Because HLA typing was unavailable for some donors at each locus, only the typed subset was used in association tests. In vitro tests confirmed that a few of the cytomegalovirus-associated TCR beta chains recognize cytomegalovirus antigens. Because counts were too low, more than 15 rarely observed V segments, including chromosome 9 orphons, were excluded from the earlier analysis of some 540 of the donors. In this cohort, only TCR beta chains were sequenced, and detectable features were limited by the absence of alpha or paired-chain data. A further reported finding was that TCR beta sequences accurately predicted the HLA-A and HLA-B alleles for most subjects in the first cohort. A later genetic analysis reported fewer N-insertions in productive TCRs among donors in an Asian-associated ancestry cluster than the approximately 700-donor mean. In a later genetic analysis, a missense DCLRE1C variant was associated with V-gene and J-gene trimming of TCR beta chains, and the association was replicated in an independent cohort. Immune exposure information for the cohort was limited to CMV serostatus. The presence/absence analyses assumed that sequencing depth was roughly uniform across donors, and that assumption may not be true. The 87-base-pair reads could not distinguish some IMGT-functional V segments, including TRBV6-2 and TRBV6-3, so those segments were excluded. Cytomegalovirus status was reported to be diagnosed by the classifier with high specificity and sensitivity in both the original and validation cohorts. According to the authors, the approach could potentially be generalized to other disease states and immunological phenotypes. A cluster of highly shared sequence variants was judged likely to represent a technical artifact of the sequencing pipeline. Across donors, most TCR sequences were observed very rarely, whereas some public TCRs were present in many individuals. A later analysis found that most CMV-associated TCR beta chains appeared HLA-restricted, with HLA associations seemingly driven largely by CMV exposure. In a later analysis, HLA-associated TCR beta chains showed more clonal expansion and lower generation probabilities than non-associated chains that were equally common. In a later analysis, TCR association rates were found to vary across HLA loci, with the most associated TCRs seen for DRB1 alleles and the fewest for HLA-C alleles. An earlier analysis of some 590 of the donors showed that most TCR beta V segments appeared in productive rearrangements either about 87% or about 30% of the time, which broadly matched IMGT annotations. Correlated functional status among segregating V segments might be attributable to linkage disequilibrium, but an unknown experimental factor could not be ruled out. Strong co-occurrence of HLA alleles, especially DR and DQ, made assigning TCR associations to individual alleles difficult.

Preparation of the library involved the immunoSEQ multiplex PCR assay. For the multiplex PCR, a mixture combining 60 forward primers for TCR Vbeta segments and 13 reverse primers for TCR Jbeta segments was used. Amplification of the CDR3 region of rearranged TCR beta genes was performed with a multiplex PCR assay on genomic DNA. The Illumina HiSeq System was used to sequence the amplified TCR beta libraries as 87-base-pair reads. As for the authors' bioinformatics: Across the 700 or so repertoires, a later analysis counted approximately 75 million unique TCR beta chains, roughly 11 million of which were shared by at least two donors. Raw reads were error-corrected and collapsed into unique sequences by a nearest-neighbor algorithm in which closely related sequences were merged to remove PCR and sequencing errors. CDR3 sequences were aligned to IMGT reference sequences to assign V, D and J gene segments. For a sequence to be retained, at least a six-nucleotide match to both a V gene segment and a J gene segment was required. Rearrangements were classified as productive when the CDR3 lacked stop codons and remained in frame with V and J, and all other rearrangements were classified as non-productive. Following IMGT convention, CDR3 was defined as the stretch from the second conserved V-encoded cysteine up to the conserved J-encoded phenylalanine. The earlier analysis of a few hundred of the donors excluded any sequence lacking an unambiguous match to a single V gene segment. In an earlier analysis of approximately 590 of the donors, V segments were called functional above 56.7% productive rearrangements and were called segregating when the between-donor standard deviation exceeded 5%. To diagnose cytomegalovirus status from the catalog of TCR beta chain sequences, a statistical classification framework was built. In a later analysis, V and J genes were assigned by comparing TCR nucleotide sequences against IMGT/GENE-DB human TR gene sequences. Using the TCRdist pipeline, a later analysis assigned CDR3 sequences along with most-parsimonious VDJ recombination scenarios. A later analysis defined each TCR beta chain by its CDR3 amino acid sequence plus V-gene family, and excluded reads lacking a unique V-gene family. To address suspected cross-contamination and a sequencing artifact, a later analysis removed approximately 590 highly shared, low-generation-probability nucleotide sequences. A later analysis calculated a clonal expansion index for each public chain from normalized within-repertoire ranks of inferred template counts. In a later analysis, generation probabilities were computed with a VDJ recombination model fitted to out-of-frame rearrangements, and the resulting probabilities were checked against IGoR. In a later analysis, hypergeometric tests were used to score TCR-TCR, TCR-HLA and TCR-CMV co-occurrence, with a repertoire-size bias correction applied to TCR pairs. To estimate false discovery rates, a later analysis permuted the HLA or CMV assignments 20 times. A later analysis grouped co-occurring TCRs with DBSCAN, adding TCRdist sequence similarity when clustering within HLA-allele-positive subsets. Repertoires with fewer than 30,000 or more than 120,000 public chains were left out of co-occurrence clustering, as were about 5 repertoires with anomalous nucleotide sharing. The immuneACCESS repertoire file appears here via TCRdb, limited to in-frame rearrangements. These files lack a portion of the clones; in checked studies, under half of the deficit traces to unresolved V genes, and the cause of the others is not known. D and trimming come from the DNA, and the V and J calls and clone size come from that table. The table for this sample lists over 100,000 clones; around 10% of them were counted only once. Jointly, the top ten make up 6.5% to 8.5% of the sample.

This TCR was recovered from a woman between 40 and 50 years old in good health and CMV-seropositive. Sequencing was performed on PBMCs. The chain joins TRBV6-5 to TRBJ1-1, with an unclear D gene assignment. The DNA reads as follows: TGTGCCAGCTTAGGCAGACAGAACACTGAAGCTTTCGTT. Its translation is CASLGRQNTEAFV.